Below are 16 T cell receptor beta chains sequenced from a single sample in a study of T cells in Graves' hyperthyroidism and ophthalmopathy. Researchers took RNA transcripts and amplified the TCR beta CDR3 regions from them. The HTBI primer set was used in a first-round RT-PCR of the TCR CDR3. TCRdb re-derived calls from the multiplex PCR reads in MiXCR, one entry per CDR3 protein. This sample has about 530,000 distinct CDR3 sequences, with approximately 17% found just once. Specimen: blood. These receptors were collected from a woman aged 18 to 35 with Graves' ophthalmopathy.

This clonotype was recorded at least ten times. This rearrangement joins TRBV28 to TRBJ1-5; D might be TRBD1 (5 bases). Germline V lookup: CDR1 MDHEN, CDR2 SYDVKM. CDR3 size: 15 residues. Deletions cut 6 bases from V and 3 bases from J, with 15 bases between. In DNA, the CDR3 is TGTGCCAGCAGAACCGAGGGGTCCGACAATCAGCCCCAGCATTTT. It is translated as CASRTEGSDNQPQHF. Using reference TRBV28 and TRBJ1-5 for the parts outside the CDR3, the full variable domain is DVKVTQSSRYLVKRTGEKVFLECVQDMDHENMFWYRQDPGLGLRLIYFSYDVKMKEKGDIPEGYSVSREKKERFSLILESASTNQTSMYLCASRTEGSDNQPQHFGDGTRLSIL.

This clonotype was seen repeatedly, ten times or more. This sequence joins TRBV11-2 and TRBJ2-1; 11 bases map to TRBD2. The CDR3 sequence is 18 residues long. Germline V gene lookup returns CDR1 SGHAT and CDR2 FQNNGV. V shed 2 bases, J shed 0 bases, and the junction held 6 bases outside the gene matches. CDR3 region: CASSLIAGGASSYNEQFF. The CDR3 nucleotides read TGTGCCAGCAGCTTAATAGCGGGAGGGGCTAGCTCCTACAATGAGCAGTTCTTC.

Details on this clonotype: A much larger clone sits a single nucleotide away, making a read error possible. The chain has TRBV3-1 and TRBJ1-2; D uncertain. The CDR3 is made up of 11 amino acids. Germline V gene data show CDR1 as LGHDT and CDR2 as YNNKEL (reference sequence). CDR3 bases: TGTGCCAGCGGCCAAGAAAATGGCTACACCTTC. Translated: CASGQENGYTF.

This chain joins TRBV6-6 and TRBJ2-5; D possibly corresponds to TRBD1 (6 bases). CDR1 and CDR2 (germline): MNHNY, SVGAGI (reference sequence). The CDR3 length is 15 residues. V was shortened by 0 bases and J by 7 bases, with 15 bases between the two germline ends. The CDR3, as DNA: TGTGCCAGCAGTTACTCAAACGACAGGACGATGACCCAGTACTTC. Encoded protein: CASSYSNDRTMTQYF.

This clonotype was observed many times. V usage is TRBV12-3 or TRBV12-4 and J usage is TRBJ2-5, with D tentatively TRBD1 (6 bases). V gave up 0 bases and J gave up 7 bases, with 15 bases separating them. This CDR3 comprises 15 residues. For the CDR3, the DNA is TGTGCCAGCAGTTTAGCAAGACAGGTCTCGGGGACCCAGTACTTC. This encodes CASSLARQVSGTQYF.

The sample holds many counts of this clonotype. The V and J genes are TRBV18 and TRBJ2-5, with D hard to call. The CDR3 is 13 residues long. Germline V gene lookup returns CDR1 KGHSH and CDR2 LQKENI. The V end was cut by 2 bases, the J end by 2 bases, with 6 bases between. CDR3 sequence reads: CASSPGAQETQYF. Here the CDR3 DNA reads TGTGCCAGCTCACCAGGAGCGCAAGAGACCCAGTACTTC.

This clonotype occurred many times. The gene calls are TRBV7-2 and TRBJ2-1, with 8 bases fitting TRBD2. V was pared by 7 bases and J by 3 bases, with 11 bases of the junction left unmatched. The CDR3 totals 16 residues. The germline CDR1 and CDR2 sequences are SGHTA and FQGNSA. This CDR3 is CASNLGGLVFYNEQFF. As DNA, the CDR3 is TGTGCCAGCAATCTGGGGGGACTAGTATTCTACAATGAGCAGTTCTTC.

This clonotype was detected ten times or more. This sequence joins TRBV3-1 and TRBJ1-1, with D unresolved. This CDR3 is built from 16 residues. V gave up 1 base and J gave up 0 bases, with 12 bases separating them. Germline assignment: CDR1 LGHDT and CDR2 YNNKEL (reference sequence). CDR3 residues: CASSQGRAIMNTEAFF. The DNA for the CDR3 is TGTGCCAGCAGCCAAGGAAGGGCGATCATGAACACTGAAGCTTTCTTT.

The V and J genes are TRBV6-2 or TRBV6-3 and TRBJ1-5, with 8 bases aligning to TRBD1. J gave up 7 bases and V 8 bases, and 4 bases lay outside the gene matches. This CDR3 region has 12 residues. Germline CDR1 reads MNHEY; CDR2 reads SVGEGT. CDR3 protein: CASGQGAQPQHF. CDR3 bases: TGTGCCAGCGGTCAGGGGGCGCAGCCCCAGCATTTT.

In its sample, this clonotype was seen a few times. The V call is TRBV7-3, the J call TRBJ2-7; 8 bases agree with TRBD1. V gave up 5 bases and J gave up 9 bases; unmatched junction bases: 15. Germline V gene lookup returns CDR1 SGHTA and CDR2 FQGTGA. The CDR3 is made up of 15 amino acids. CDR3 sequence (DNA): TGTGCCAGCAGCGCTGGGACAGGAGGCCCCCCTAGGCAGTACTTC. It yields the protein CASSAGTGGPPRQYF.

This chain links TRBV6-5 with TRBJ1-5; D uncertain. The length of the CDR3 is 15 residues. CDR1 and CDR2 from the germline V gene are MNHEY and SVGAGI. V was shortened by 4 bases and J by 7 bases, with 17 bases between the two germline ends. CDR3 in DNA: TGTGCCAGCAGTTCCACGGACCCCACCGTCCAGCCCCAGCATTTT. This sequence encodes CASSSTDPTVQPQHF.

This clonotype appeared a few times. The rearrangement uses TRBV5-6 and TRBJ1-1; D uncertain. V lost 0 bases, J lost 0 bases, and 12 bases lay in between. Germline lookup yields CDR1 SGHDT and CDR2 YYEEEE. The CDR3 totals 16 residues. The CDR3 reads CASSLAAATLNTEAFF. CDR3 DNA sequence: TGTGCCAGCAGCTTGGCGGCAGCTACCTTGAACACTGAAGCTTTCTTT.

There are a few counts of this clonotype. The chain has TRBV18 and TRBJ1-2; 9 bases fit TRBD1. The CDR3 is 16 amino acids. Germline CDR1 KGHSH, CDR2 LQKENI. V was pared by 2 bases and J by 7 bases, with 11 bases of the junction left unmatched. CDR3 residues: CASSPSPGQGFGGYTF. The DNA of the CDR3 is TGTGCCAGCTCACCATCGCCGGGACAGGGCTTCGGTGGCTACACCTTC. Drawing the rest from reference TRBV18 and TRBJ1-2, the complete variable domain is NAGVMQNPRHLVRRRGQEARLRCSPMKGHSHVYWYRQLPEEGLKFMVYLQKENIIDESGMPKERFSAEFPKEGPSILRIQQVVRGDSAAYFCASSPSPGQGFGGYTFGSGTRLTVV.

This sequence joins TRBV20-1 and TRBJ1-1; D remains unclear. In germline, CDR1 is DFQATT, CDR2 SNEGSKA (reference sequence). V was trimmed by 6 bases and J by 2 bases, leaving 19 bases between them. The CDR3 totals 15 residues. The CDR3 DNA sequence: TGCAGTGCCCGGGAATTTCCGACGGCTAACACTGAAGCTTTCTTT. It encodes CSAREFPTANTEAFF.

Note on this clonotype: Given a much more abundant clone one base away, this may be a read error. This rearrangement joins TRBV28 to TRBJ2-3, with 8 bases identical to TRBD2. The length of the CDR3 is 16 residues. J lost 1 base, V lost 4 bases, and 7 bases had no gene match. Germline CDR1 reads MDHEN; CDR2 reads SYDVKM. CDR3 sequence: CASSSLTAGGTDTQYF. DNA for the CDR3: TGTGCCAGCAGTTCTTTGACAGCGGGAGGCACAGATACGCAGTATTTT.

The chain recombines TRBV10-1 with TRBJ2-7; D is undetermined. The CDR3 runs to 12 residues. Trimming shortened V by 2 bases and J by 6 bases, and 8 bases separated the two germline ends. Germline V gene sequence: CDR1 WNHNN, CDR2 SYGVQD (reference sequence). CDR3 sequence (DNA): TGCGCCAGCAGTGAGGGCGGTACCGAGCAGTACTTC. Its translation: CASSEGGTEQYF.